This record looks at one TCR beta chain sequence and its context. Researchers amplified the TCR beta CDR3 regions from RNA transcripts. The HTBI primer set drove a first-round RT-PCR of the TCR CDR3. TCRdb re-derived calls from the multiplex PCR reads in MiXCR, one entry per CDR3 protein. The table lists 300,000 to 400,000 distinct CDR3 sequences, 15% to 20% of them singletons. Germline V gene data show CDR1 as SEHNR and CDR2 as FQNEAQ (reference sequence). V gave up 7 bases and J gave up 3 bases; unmatched junction bases: 5. The CDR3 has 14 residues. This specimen belongs to a study of T cells in Graves' hyperthyroidism and ophthalmopathy.

The origin of this receptor is a woman aged 50 to 65 with Graves' hyperthyroidism. The sample consisted of blood. The chain combines TRBV7-9 with TRBJ2-7, with 11 bases identical to TRBD2. The CDR3 DNA reads as TGTGCCAGCAAAAGTAGCGGGGGGGACTACGAGCAGTACTTC. As protein: CASKSSGGDYEQYF.